This entry lists 5 T cell receptor beta chains sequenced from one sample in a study of T cell responses to AZD1222 COVID-19 vaccine. Assay: immunoSEQ multiplex PCR; the TCRdb copy retains only in-frame clones and omits some. The data hold roughly 150,000 clones, with nearly 90% observed a single time. The sequences come from peripheral blood, collected on day 0 of AZD1222 vaccination. These receptors were collected from an adult in good health.

The V call is TRBV28, the J call TRBJ2-7, with 9 positions matching TRBD2. CDR3 length: 17 residues. Germline CDR1 reads MDHEN; CDR2 reads SYDVKM. V was clipped by 5 bases and J by 5 bases; unmatched bases: 16. The CDR3 DNA sequence: TGTGCCAGCAGTCCCCTAACTTTTTTGCGGGAGGGGGACGAGCAGTACTTC. Its protein is CASSPLTFLREGDEQYF. The full variable domain, completed using reference TRBV28 and TRBJ2-7, is DVKVTQSSRYLVKRTGEKVFLECVQDMDHENMFWYRQDPGLGLRLIYFSYDVKMKEKGDIPEGYSVSREKKERFSLILESASTNQTSMYLCASSPLTFLREGDEQYFGPGTRLTVT.

The DNA for the CDR3 is TGTGCCAGCAGTTTACGGGGTGTAAGCTACGAGCAGTACTTC. Its protein is CASSLRGVSYEQYF. The chain recombines TRBV27 with TRBJ2-7; TRBD2 might be the D (5 bases). Germline V lookup: CDR1 MNHEY, CDR2 SMNVEV (reference sequence). With 2 bases removed from V and 3 bases from J, the gap between germline ends came to 11 bases. The CDR3 runs to 14 residues.

V gene TRBV20-1 combines with J gene TRBJ2-1; D is undetermined. Trimming left V 3 bases short and J 4 bases short, with 13 bases between. CDR3 length: 14 residues. CDR1 is DFQATT and CDR2 is SNEGSKA in the germline V gene (reference sequence). The CDR3 is CSASQGDGYNEQFF. The DNA for the CDR3 is TGCAGTGCTAGTCAAGGAGATGGGTACAATGAGCAGTTCTTC.

The chain couples TRBV4-2 to TRBJ2-2; D is ambiguous. The ends were cut back, 0 bases at V and 6 bases at J, with 11 bases in the middle. Germline V gene lookup returns CDR1 LGHNA and CDR2 YNFKEQ. This CDR3 contains 15 residues. The CDR3 loop is CASSQEMEWAGELFF. In DNA form, the CDR3 reads TGTGCCAGCAGCCAAGAGATGGAGTGGGCCGGGGAGCTGTTTTTT.

This clone came up a few times. The chain combines TRBV20-1 with TRBJ1-2; 7 bases are shared with TRBD1. V lost 7 bases, J lost 10 bases, and 9 bases stayed unmatched. CDR1 and CDR2 (germline): DFQATT, SNEGSKA (reference sequence). The CDR3 is 11 amino acids. For the CDR3, the DNA is TGCAGTGTCCCACAGGGGCTTATCTACACCTTC. It specifies CSVPQGLIYTF.